Following are 2 T cell receptor beta chains from one sample sequenced in a study of blood T cell repertoires in COVID-19. Only in-frame clones appear in the TCRdb table, and some are missing; sequencing was by immunoSEQ multiplex PCR. Of under 150,000 clones in the sample, approximately 90% were seen once. The specimen sequenced was peripheral blood. These TCRs come from a woman aged 70-85 years who had recovered from COVID-19.

This clone was observed a single time. The chain employs TRBV18 and TRBJ1-1; D is undetermined. Germline V CDR1 and CDR2: KGHSH, LQKENI. This CDR3 has 12 amino acids. V was clipped by 6 bases and J by 1 base, with 6 bases between them. The CDR3 protein is CASSYANTEAFF. CDR3 in DNA: TGTGCCAGCTCCTACGCGAACACTGAAGCTTTCTTT.

The chain links TRBV9 to TRBJ2-2, with D perhaps TRBD1 (6 bases). Germline CDR1 SGDLS, CDR2 YYNGEE. CDR3 size: 13 residues. The V and J ends lost 1 base and 6 bases respectively, with 7 bases between them. For the CDR3, the DNA is TGTGCCAGCAGCGTACAGGGGCCCGGGGAGCTGTTTTTT. Its protein is CASSVQGPGELFF.